These T cell receptor beta chains were read from a single sample in a study of CD4+ T cells in melanoma. Data came from immunoSEQ multiplex PCR; TCRdb stores just in-frame clones and leaves some out. The sample lists 200 or so clones, around three fifths seen once, with approximately 15% in the top ten. The receptors stem from a human donor with melanoma. The CDR3 runs from the conserved cysteine through the conserved F or W. Fields, in order: clone size, J gene, V gene, D gene, CDR3 DNA, CDR3 protein. The D gene is left open where the match is weak. Where a row states a size, it is once, few, many or the class of an expanded clone; other rows omit it.

NA TRBJ2-5 TRBV15 TRBD2 TGTGCCACCAGCAGGGGGGCGCTTGGACTAGCGGGAGAAGAGACCCAGTACTTC CATSRGALGLAGEETQYF
NA TRBJ2-5 TRBV4-2 NA TGTGCCAGCAGCCAAGATAACCGGGGAGAGACCCAGTACTTC CASSQDNRGETQYF
few TRBJ1-1 TRBV5-1 NA TGCGCCAGCAGCTTGGAGACATCGAACACTGAAGCTTTCTTT CASSLETSNTEAFF
NA TRBJ1-4 TRBV15 NA TGTGCCACCAGCAGAGATAAAGGCAACGGAGAAAAACTGTTTTTT CATSRDKGNGEKLFF
NA TRBJ2-7 TRBV5-8 TRBD2 TGTAGCAGCTACGCCGGGACTAGCGGGGGGACAAGCTCCTACGAGCAGTACTTC CSSYAGTSGGTSSYEQYF
NA TRBJ2-5 TRBV5-5 TRBD2 TGTGCCAGCAGCACAGCGGGGGGCGGTAGGGAGACCCAGTACTTC CASSTAGGGRETQYF
NA TRBJ2-1 TRBV7-2 NA TGTGCCAGCAGCCCCACGGTGGGTGTCGGCAATGAGCAGTTCTTC CASSPTVGVGNEQFF
NA TRBJ2-7 TRBV7-8 TRBD1 TGTGCCAGCAGCTTAATTTCGACAGGGGGCTCCTACGAGCAGTACTTC CASSLISTGGSYEQYF
NA TRBJ2-3 TRBV5-1 TRBD1 TGCGCCAGCAGCCCGGAAGGCAGGGGGCTAGATACGCAGTATTTT CASSPEGRGLDTQYF
once TRBJ2-7 TRBV6-1 NA TGTGCCAGCATATTTCAGGGGTATAACGAGCAGTACTTC CASIFQGYNEQYF
NA TRBJ1-2 TRBV6-4 NA TGTGCCAGCTGCCCCGACTTCGGTTCGACGGGAGGCTACACCTTC CASCPDFGSTGGYTF
NA TRBJ1-4 TRBV4-1 TRBD1 TGCGCCAGCAGGGACAGGGGGGGAACTAATGAAAAACTGTTTTTT CASRDRGGTNEKLFF
NA TRBJ1-5 TRBV19 NA TGTGCCAGTAGTACCCTGGAGGGGGTGAGTCAGCCCCAGCATTTT CASSTLEGVSQPQHF
hyperexpanded TRBJ2-3 TRBV15 NA TGTGCCACCAGCACGGCCCCGGGGGATACGCAGTATTTT CATSTAPGDTQYF
NA TRBJ2-2 TRBV28 TRBD1 TGTGCCAGCAGCGCCGGGACAGGGCGACCGGGGGAGCTGTTTTTT CASSAGTGRPGELFF
few TRBJ2-5 TRBV4-3 NA TGCGCCAGCAGCCAAGATGGGGGGTTCCAAGAGACCCAGTACTTC CASSQDGGFQETQYF
few TRBJ2-2 TRBV2 NA TGTGCCAGCACTAACACCGGGGAGCTGTTTTTT CASTNTGELFF
NA TRBJ2-1 TRBV7-3 NA TGTGCCAGCGCTAGTCAGCCCAATGAGCAGTTCTTC CASASQPNEQFF
few TRBJ1-4 TRBV2 NA TGTGCCAGCAGTATGGGGGACGGCCATGAAAAACTGTTTTTT CASSMGDGHEKLFF
NA TRBJ1-2 TRBV5-1 NA TGCGCCAGCAGCTTCGAAACACCTAACTATGGCTACACCTTC CASSFETPNYGYTF
NA TRBJ1-6 TRBV6-5 NA TGTGCCAGCAGTCCGGGGGGGGGAGGTAATTCACCCCTCCACTTT CASSPGGGGNSPLHF
NA TRBJ2-7 TRBV7-2 NA TGTGCCAGCAGCTTATTCTCCTACGAGCAGTACTTC CASSLFSYEQYF
NA TRBJ1-2 TRBV2 NA TGTGCCAGCAGTGTACAGGCTCAATATGGCTACACCTTC CASSVQAQYGYTF
NA TRBJ2-1 TRBV2 NA TGTGCCAGCAAGGCGGGCTTTGGCTACAATGAGCAGTTCTTC CASKAGFGYNEQFF
NA TRBJ2-5 TRBV27 TRBD1 TGTGCCAGCAGTAGGGGGCGCCAAGAGACCCAGTACTTC CASSRGRQETQYF
NA TRBJ1-1 TRBV18 NA TGTGCCAGCTCACCATCGGGGTACACTGAAGCTTTCTTT CASSPSGYTEAFF
NA TRBJ2-1 TRBV18 TRBD1 TGTGCCAGCTCAGAGTTCGACAGGGGAGGGCAGTTCTTC CASSEFDRGGQFF
few TRBJ2-2 TRBV7-2 TRBD2 TGTGCCAGCAGCCCGGGAGGAGCGGGCACCGGGGAGCTGTTTTTT CASSPGGAGTGELFF
NA TRBJ2-3 TRBV9 NA TGTGCCAGCAGCGTACGTGGGGGGGCGGGTACCCGCACAGATACGCAGTATTTT CASSVRGGAGTRTDTQYF
NA TRBJ2-7 TRBV11-3 NA TGTGCCAGCAGCTTAGTGGGGACGGCATACGAGCAGTACTTC CASSLVGTAYEQYF
NA TRBJ2-5 TRBV18 NA TGTGCCAGCTCCCTAGTGGAGGGGCAAGAGACCCAGTACTTC CASSLVEGQETQYF
few TRBJ2-2 TRBV21-1 NA TGTGCCAGCCGACTCCTCGGGGGTACCGGGGAGCTGTTTTTT CASRLLGGTGELFF
few TRBJ2-2 TRBV7-3 NA TGTGCCAGCAGGGCAACAGCTTCAAACACCGGGGAGCTGTTTTTT CASRATASNTGELFF
NA TRBJ1-2 TRBV10-3 TRBD1 TGTGCCATCAGATCCGGGACAGGGGGCGTAATCTATGGCTACACCTTC CAIRSGTGGVIYGYTF
NA TRBJ2-1 TRBV5-1 TRBD2 TGCGCCAGCAGCTTGGGTAGCGGGGTAGGGAATGAGCAGTTCTTC CASSLGSGVGNEQFF
NA TRBJ2-3 TRBV11-3 TRBD1 TGTGCCAGTAGCTGGGGACAGGGGTTGGCAGATACGCAGTATTTT CASSWGQGLADTQYF
NA TRBJ2-3 TRBV6-5 NA TGTGCCAGCAGAGGGACCACAGATACGCAGTATTTT CASRGTTDTQYF
once TRBJ2-3 TRBV7-2 TRBD2 TGTGCCAGCAGCTTAGCGGGAGGGAGCACAGATACGCAGTATTTT CASSLAGGSTDTQYF
NA TRBJ2-3 TRBV9 NA TGTGCCAGCAGCGTCGGGACTCAGCCCACAGATACGCAGTATTTT CASSVGTQPTDTQYF
NA TRBJ2-7 TRBV21-1 NA TGTGCCAGCAGACCGACAGGGATCGAGCAGTACTTC CASRPTGIEQYF
hyperexpanded TRBJ1-5 TRBV27 TRBD1 TGTGCCAGCAGACCTCGGACAGGGAGGCAGCCCCAGCATTTT CASRPRTGRQPQHF